This T cell receptor beta chain stems from a study of radiotherapy plus CTLA-4 blockade in lung cancer (dated by TCRdb to 2016 to 2019). At the level of the whole study: Objective responses occurred in 18% of enrolled patients, and about 30% achieved disease control. Broad study findings and their caveats: After treatment with radiotherapy and ipilimumab, TCR clones that originated in tumors expanded in peripheral blood. Early dynamic changes in blood T cell clones, together with increased serum interferon-beta after radiation, were reported as the strongest predictors of response.

The CDR3 covers 15 residues, taking in both the cysteine and the phenylalanine. Solely the CDR3 DNA is kept, with 45 bases framed from the first base. The germline V gene encodes CDR1 SGHNT and CDR2 YENEEA. V and J are truncated by 3 bases and 0 bases respectively, leaving an intervening sequence of 9 bases. This clone was seen just once. Its antigen is unknown. The sample holds no much larger clone one base away, and base qualities are not on file. Libraries came from the immunoSEQ multiplex PCR assay. The table comes from immuneACCESS by way of TCRdb, which keeps in-frame sequences with V and J called. Part of the clones is missing from these tables; in studies checked, under half for an unresolved V gene and the rest for unknown reasons. Counted in this sample were approximately 40,000 clones; over 60% of them appeared once. The ten largest make up about a tenth of the sample. The study evaluated CTLA-4 blockade (ipilimumab) given together with focal radiation therapy in patients who had chemo-refractory metastatic non-small-cell lung cancer.

The rearranged chain carries TRBV11-3 and TRBJ2-1, with no reliable assignment of the D segment. This receptor was taken from a human donor with non-small cell lung cancer who had stable disease on radiotherapy plus ipilimumab. Source: peripheral blood, taken from a patient treated with radiotherapy plus ipilimumab. CDR3 reads: CASSFSPGSYNEQFF. Here is the DNA: TGTGCCAGCAGCTTTAGTCCAGGCTCCTACAATGAGCAGTTCTTC.